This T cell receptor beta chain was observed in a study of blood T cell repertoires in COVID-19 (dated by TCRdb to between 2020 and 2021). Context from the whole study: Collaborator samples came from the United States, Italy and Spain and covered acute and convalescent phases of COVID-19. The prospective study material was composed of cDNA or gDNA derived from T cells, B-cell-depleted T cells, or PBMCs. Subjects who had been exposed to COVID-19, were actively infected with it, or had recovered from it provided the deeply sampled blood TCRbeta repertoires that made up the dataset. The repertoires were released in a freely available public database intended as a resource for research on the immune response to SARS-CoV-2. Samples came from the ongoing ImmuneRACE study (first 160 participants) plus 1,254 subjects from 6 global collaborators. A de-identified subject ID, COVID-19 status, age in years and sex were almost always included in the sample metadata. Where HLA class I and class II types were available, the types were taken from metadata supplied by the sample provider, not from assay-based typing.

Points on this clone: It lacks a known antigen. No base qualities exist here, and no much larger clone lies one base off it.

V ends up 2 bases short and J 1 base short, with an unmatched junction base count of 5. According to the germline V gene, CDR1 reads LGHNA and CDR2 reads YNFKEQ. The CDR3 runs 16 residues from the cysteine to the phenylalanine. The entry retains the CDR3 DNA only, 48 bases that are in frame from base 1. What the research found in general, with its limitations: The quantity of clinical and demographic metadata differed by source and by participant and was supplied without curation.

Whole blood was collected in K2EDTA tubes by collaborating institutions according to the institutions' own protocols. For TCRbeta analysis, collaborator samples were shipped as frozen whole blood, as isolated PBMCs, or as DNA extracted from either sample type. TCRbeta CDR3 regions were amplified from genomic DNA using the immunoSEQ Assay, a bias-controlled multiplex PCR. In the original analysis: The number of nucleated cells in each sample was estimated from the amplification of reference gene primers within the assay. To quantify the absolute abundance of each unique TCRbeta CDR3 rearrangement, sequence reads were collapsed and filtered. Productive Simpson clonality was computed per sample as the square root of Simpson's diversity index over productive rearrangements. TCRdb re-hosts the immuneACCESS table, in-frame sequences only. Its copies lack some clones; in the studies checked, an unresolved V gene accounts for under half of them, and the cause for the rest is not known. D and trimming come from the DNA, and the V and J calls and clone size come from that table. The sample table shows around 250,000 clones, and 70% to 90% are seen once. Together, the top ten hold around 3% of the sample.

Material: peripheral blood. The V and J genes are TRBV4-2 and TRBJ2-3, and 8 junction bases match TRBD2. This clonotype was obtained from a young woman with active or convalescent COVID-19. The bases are TGTGCCAGCAGCCAATCACCGGGACTAGGCACAGATACGCAGTATTTT. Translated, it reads CASSQSPGLGTDTQYF.